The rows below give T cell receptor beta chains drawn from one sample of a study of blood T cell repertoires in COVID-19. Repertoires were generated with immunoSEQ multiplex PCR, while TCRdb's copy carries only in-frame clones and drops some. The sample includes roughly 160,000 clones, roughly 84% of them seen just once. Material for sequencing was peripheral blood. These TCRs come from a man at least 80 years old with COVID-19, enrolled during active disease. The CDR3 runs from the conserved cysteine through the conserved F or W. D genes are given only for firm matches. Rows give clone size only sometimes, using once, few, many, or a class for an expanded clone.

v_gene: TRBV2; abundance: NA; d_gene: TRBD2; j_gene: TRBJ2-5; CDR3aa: CASSQTSGQETQYF; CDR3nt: TGTGCCAGCAGTCAGACTAGCGGCCAAGAGACCCAGTACTTC
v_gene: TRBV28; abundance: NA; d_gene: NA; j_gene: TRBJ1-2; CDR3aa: CASRIPTGSGYGYTF; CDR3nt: TGTGCCAGCAGAATTCCTACAGGGTCAGGGTATGGCTACACCTTC
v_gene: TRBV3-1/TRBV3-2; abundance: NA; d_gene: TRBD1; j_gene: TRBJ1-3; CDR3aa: CASSPRTGGNTIYF; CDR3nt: TGTGCCAGCAGCCCGAGGACAGGGGGAAACACCATATATTTT
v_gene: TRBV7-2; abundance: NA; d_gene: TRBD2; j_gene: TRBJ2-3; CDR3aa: CASSRTSGGTDTQYF; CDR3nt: TGTGCCAGCAGCCGGACTAGCGGGGGCACAGATACGCAGTATTTT
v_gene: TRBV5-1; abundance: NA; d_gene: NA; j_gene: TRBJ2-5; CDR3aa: CASSLVPTVTQETQYF; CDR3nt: TGCGCCAGCAGCTTGGTCCCGACTGTCACCCAAGAGACCCAGTACTTC
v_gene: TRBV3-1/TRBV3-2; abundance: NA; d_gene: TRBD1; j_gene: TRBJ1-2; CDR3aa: CASSRQGEDGYTF; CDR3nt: TGTGCCAGCAGCCGACAGGGGGAGGATGGCTACACCTTC
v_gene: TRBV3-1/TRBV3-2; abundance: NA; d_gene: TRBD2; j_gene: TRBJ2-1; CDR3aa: CASSQGFSSGGVNEQFF; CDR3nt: TGTGCCAGCAGCCAAGGGTTTAGTAGCGGGGGGGTTAATGAGCAGTTCTTC
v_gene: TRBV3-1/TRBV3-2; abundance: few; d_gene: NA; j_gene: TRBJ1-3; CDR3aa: CASSLQIRNGNTIYF; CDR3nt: TGTGCCAGCAGCTTACAGATCCGAAATGGAAACACCATATATTTT
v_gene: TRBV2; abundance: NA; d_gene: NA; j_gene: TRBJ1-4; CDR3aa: CASSEALGGEKLFF; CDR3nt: TGTGCCAGCAGTGAAGCGCTGGGAGGGGAAAAACTGTTTTTT
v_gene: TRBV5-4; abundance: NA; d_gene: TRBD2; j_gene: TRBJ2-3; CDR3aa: CASSLRLAGTDTQYF; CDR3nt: TGTGCCAGCAGCTTACGACTAGCGGGCACAGATACGCAGTATTTT
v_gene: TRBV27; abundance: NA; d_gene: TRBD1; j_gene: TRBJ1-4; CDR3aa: CASSSPGTGENEKLFF; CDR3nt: TGTGCCAGCAGTTCCCCAGGGACAGGGGAAAATGAAAAACTGTTTTTT
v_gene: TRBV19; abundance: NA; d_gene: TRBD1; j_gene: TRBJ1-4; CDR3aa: CASSSALQGAREKLFF; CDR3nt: TGTGCCAGTAGCTCAGCCCTACAGGGGGCACGGGAAAAACTGTTTTTT
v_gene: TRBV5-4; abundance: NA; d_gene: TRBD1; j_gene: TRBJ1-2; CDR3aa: CASSPDREYYGYTF; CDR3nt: TGTGCCAGCAGCCCGGACAGGGAATATTATGGCTACACCTTC
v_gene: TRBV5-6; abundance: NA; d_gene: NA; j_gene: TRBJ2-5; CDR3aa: CASSLGPEIGETQYF; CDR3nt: TGTGCCAGCAGCTTGGGTCCAGAAATTGGTGAGACCCAGTACTTC
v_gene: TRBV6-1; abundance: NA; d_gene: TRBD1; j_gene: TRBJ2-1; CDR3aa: CASSEVQGAPLREQFF; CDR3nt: TGTGCCAGCAGTGAAGTACAGGGGGCCCCACTAAGGGAGCAGTTCTTC
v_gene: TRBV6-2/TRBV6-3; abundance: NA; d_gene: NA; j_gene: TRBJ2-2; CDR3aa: CASSYSNGELFF; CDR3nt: TGTGCCAGCAGTTACTCCAACGGGGAGCTGTTTTTT
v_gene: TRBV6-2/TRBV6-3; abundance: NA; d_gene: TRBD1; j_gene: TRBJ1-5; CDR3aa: CASSPANRQGSNQPQHF; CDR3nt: TGTGCCAGCAGTCCCGCCAATCGACAGGGTAGCAATCAGCCCCAGCATTTT
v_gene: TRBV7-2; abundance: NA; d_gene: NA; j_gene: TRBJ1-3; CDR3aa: CASSSTGISSGNTIYF; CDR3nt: TGTGCCAGCAGCTCCACAGGGATCTCCTCTGGAAACACCATATATTTT
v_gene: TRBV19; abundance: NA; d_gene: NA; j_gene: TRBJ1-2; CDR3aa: CASTPRQGGYGYTF; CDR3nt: TGTGCCAGTACCCCAAGGCAGGGAGGATATGGCTACACCTTC
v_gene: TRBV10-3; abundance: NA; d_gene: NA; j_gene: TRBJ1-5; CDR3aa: CAISESEAGMQPQHF; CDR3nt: TGTGCCATCAGTGAGTCGGAAGCGGGGATGCAGCCCCAGCATTTT
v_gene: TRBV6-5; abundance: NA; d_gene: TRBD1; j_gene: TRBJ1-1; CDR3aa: CASNTQGSTEAFF; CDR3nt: TGTGCCAGCAATACACAGGGGAGTACTGAAGCTTTCTTT
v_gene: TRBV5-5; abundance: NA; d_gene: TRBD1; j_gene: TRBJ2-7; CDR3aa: CASTLGGQGYEQYF; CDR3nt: TGTGCCAGCACCCTGGGGGGACAGGGGTACGAGCAGTACTTC
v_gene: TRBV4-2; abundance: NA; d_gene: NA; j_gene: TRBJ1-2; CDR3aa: CASSQESQGSYGYTF; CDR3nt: TGTGCCAGCAGCCAAGAAAGTCAGGGGAGCTATGGCTACACCTTC
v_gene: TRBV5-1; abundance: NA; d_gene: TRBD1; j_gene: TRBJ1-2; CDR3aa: CASSPPSGQTLNYGYTF; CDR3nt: TGCGCCAGCAGCCCTCCCTCGGGACAGACTCTCAACTATGGCTACACCTTC
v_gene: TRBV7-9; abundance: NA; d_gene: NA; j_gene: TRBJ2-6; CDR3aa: CASSPDSPSGANVLTF; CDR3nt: TGTGCCAGCAGCCCGGACAGCCCCTCTGGGGCCAACGTCCTGACTTTC
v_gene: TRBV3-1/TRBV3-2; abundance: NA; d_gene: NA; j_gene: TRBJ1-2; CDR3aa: CASSQPELAHTF; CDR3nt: TGTGCCAGCAGCCAACCTGAACTAGCGCACACCTTC
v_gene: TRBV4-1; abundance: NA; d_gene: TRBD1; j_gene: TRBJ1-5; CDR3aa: CASSQDWTGGPLSNQPQHF; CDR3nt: TGCGCCAGCAGCCAAGATTGGACAGGGGGCCCCTTAAGCAATCAGCCCCAGCATTTT
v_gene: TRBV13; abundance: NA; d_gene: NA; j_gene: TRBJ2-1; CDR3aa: CASSPDSSGEQFF; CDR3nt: TGTGCCAGCAGCCCTGACTCCTCGGGGGAGCAGTTCTTC
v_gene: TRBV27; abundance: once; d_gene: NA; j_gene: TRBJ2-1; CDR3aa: CASSRPGTFYNEQFF; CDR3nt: TGTGCCAGCAGTCGTCCCGGGACATTTTACAATGAGCAGTTCTTC
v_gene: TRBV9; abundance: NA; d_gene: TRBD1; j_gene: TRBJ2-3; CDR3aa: CASTAGTGGPDTQYF; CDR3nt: TGTGCCAGCACCGCCGGGACAGGGGGTCCAGATACGCAGTATTTT
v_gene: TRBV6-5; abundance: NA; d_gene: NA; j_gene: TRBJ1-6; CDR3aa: CASGETGIYNSPLHF; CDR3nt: TGTGCCAGCGGGGAGACAGGAATCTATAATTCACCCCTCCACTTT
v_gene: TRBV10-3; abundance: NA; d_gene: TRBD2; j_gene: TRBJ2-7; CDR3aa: CAIRDTSGGAYEQYF; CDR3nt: TGTGCCATCAGAGATACTAGCGGGGGGGCCTACGAGCAGTACTTC
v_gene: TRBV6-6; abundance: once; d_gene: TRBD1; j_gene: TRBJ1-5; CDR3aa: CASNIRGPLNQPQHF; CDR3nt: TGTGCCAGCAATATCAGGGGGCCCTTAAATCAGCCCCAGCATTTT
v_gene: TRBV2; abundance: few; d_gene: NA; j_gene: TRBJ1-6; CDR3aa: CASRDSELSPLHF; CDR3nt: TGTGCCAGCAGAGACAGCGAACTTTCACCCCTCCACTTT
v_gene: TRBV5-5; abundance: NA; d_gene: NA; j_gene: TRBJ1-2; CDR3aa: CASSSGGNYGYTF; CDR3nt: TGTGCCAGCAGCTCCGGGGGAAACTATGGCTACACCTTC
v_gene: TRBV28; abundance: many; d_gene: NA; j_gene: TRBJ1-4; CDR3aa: CASSLYFGEEKLFF; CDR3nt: TGTGCCAGCAGTTTATATTTCGGAGAAGAAAAACTGTTTTTT
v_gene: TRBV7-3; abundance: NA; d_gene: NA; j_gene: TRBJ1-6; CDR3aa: CASSLSGSNSPLHF; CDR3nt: TGTGCCAGCAGCTTGTCAGGCAGTAATTCACCCCTCCACTTT
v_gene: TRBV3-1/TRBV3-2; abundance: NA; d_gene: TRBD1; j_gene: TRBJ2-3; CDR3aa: CASSPGQAGGDTQYF; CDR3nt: TGTGCCAGCAGCCCTGGACAAGCAGGGGGAGATACGCAGTATTTT
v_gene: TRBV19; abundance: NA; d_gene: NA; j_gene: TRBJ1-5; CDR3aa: CASSIAQPSNQPQHF; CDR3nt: TGTGCCAGTAGTATAGCACAGCCTAGCAATCAGCCCCAGCATTTT
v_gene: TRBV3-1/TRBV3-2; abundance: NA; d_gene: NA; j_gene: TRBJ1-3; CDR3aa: CASSQEWTVSGNTIYF; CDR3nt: TGTGCCAGCAGCCAAGAGTGGACAGTCTCTGGAAACACCATATATTTT
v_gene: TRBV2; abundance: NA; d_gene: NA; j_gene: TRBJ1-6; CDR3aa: CASATGGRSPLHF; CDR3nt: TGTGCCAGCGCGACGGGGGGCAGGTCACCCCTCCACTTT
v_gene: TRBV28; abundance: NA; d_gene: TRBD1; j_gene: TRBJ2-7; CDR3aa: CASSSTGGLSYEQYF; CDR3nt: TGTGCCAGCAGCTCGACAGGGGGCCTCTCCTACGAGCAGTACTTC
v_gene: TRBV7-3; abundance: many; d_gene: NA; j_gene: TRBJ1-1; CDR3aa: CASSLAGLGTEAFF; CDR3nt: TGTGCCAGCAGCTTAGCAGGGCTAGGCACTGAAGCTTTCTTT
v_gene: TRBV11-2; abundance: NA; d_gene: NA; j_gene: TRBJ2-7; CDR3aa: CASSLQVVEQYF; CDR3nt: TGTGCCAGCAGCTTACAGGTGGTCGAGCAGTACTTC
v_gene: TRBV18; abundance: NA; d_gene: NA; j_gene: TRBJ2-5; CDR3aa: CASSRSQGLQETQYF; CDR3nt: TGTGCCAGCTCTCGTTCTCAGGGTTTACAAGAGACCCAGTACTTC
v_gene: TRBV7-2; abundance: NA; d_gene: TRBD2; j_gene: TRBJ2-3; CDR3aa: CASSLLWRGGQYTQYF; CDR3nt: TGTGCCAGCAGCTTACTCTGGCGGGGGGGCCAGTATACGCAGTATTTT
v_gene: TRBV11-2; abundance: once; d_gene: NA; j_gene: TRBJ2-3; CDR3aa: CASSPAWGGGTQYF; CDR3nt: TGTGCCAGCAGCCCGGCGTGGGGGGGCGGGACGCAGTATTTT
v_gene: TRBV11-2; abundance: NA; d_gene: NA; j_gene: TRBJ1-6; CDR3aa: CASSSDRSLNSPLHF; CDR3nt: TGTGCCAGCAGCTCCGACCGGAGCCTCAATTCACCCCTCCACTTT
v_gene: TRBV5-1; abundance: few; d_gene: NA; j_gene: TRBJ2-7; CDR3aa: CASSLTGTYEQYF; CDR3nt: TGCGCCAGCAGCTTGACAGGGACCTACGAGCAGTACTTC
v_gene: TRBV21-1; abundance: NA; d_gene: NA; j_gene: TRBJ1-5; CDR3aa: CASSKDQGDSNQPQHF; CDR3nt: TGTGCCAGCAGCAAAGATCAGGGGGATAGCAATCAGCCCCAGCATTTT
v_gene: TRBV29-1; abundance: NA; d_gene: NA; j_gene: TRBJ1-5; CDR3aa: CSASNQPQHF; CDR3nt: TGCAGCGCTTCGAATCAGCCCCAGCATTTT
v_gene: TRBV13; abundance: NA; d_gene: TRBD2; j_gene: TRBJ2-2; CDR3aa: CASSLPGTSGGGTGELFF; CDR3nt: TGTGCCAGCAGCTTACCCGGGACTAGCGGGGGAGGCACCGGGGAGCTGTTTTTT